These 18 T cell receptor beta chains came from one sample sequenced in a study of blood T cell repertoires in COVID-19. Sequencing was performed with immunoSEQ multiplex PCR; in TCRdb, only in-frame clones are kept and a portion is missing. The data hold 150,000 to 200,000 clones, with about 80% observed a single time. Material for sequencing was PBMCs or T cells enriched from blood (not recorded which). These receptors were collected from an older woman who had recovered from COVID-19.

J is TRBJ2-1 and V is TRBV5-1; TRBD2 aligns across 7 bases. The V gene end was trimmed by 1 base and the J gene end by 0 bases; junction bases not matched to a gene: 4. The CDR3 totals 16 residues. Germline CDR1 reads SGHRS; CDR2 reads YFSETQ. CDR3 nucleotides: TGCGCCAGCAGCTTGAACGGGGGGAGCTCCTACAATGAGCAGTTCTTC. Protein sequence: CASSLNGGSSYNEQFF.

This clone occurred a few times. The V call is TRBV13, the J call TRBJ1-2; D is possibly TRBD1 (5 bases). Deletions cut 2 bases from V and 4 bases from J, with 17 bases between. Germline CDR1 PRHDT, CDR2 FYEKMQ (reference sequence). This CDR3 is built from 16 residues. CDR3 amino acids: CASSLREGADGYGYTF. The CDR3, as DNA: TGTGCCAGCAGCTTACGCGAAGGGGCGGACGGCTATGGCTACACCTTC.

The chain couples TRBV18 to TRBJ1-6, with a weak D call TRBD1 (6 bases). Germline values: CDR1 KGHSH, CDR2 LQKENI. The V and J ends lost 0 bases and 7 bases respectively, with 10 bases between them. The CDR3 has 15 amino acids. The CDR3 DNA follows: TGTGCCAGCTCACCACCACAGGGCGGGAATTCACCCCTCCACTTT. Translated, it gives CASSPPQGGNSPLHF.

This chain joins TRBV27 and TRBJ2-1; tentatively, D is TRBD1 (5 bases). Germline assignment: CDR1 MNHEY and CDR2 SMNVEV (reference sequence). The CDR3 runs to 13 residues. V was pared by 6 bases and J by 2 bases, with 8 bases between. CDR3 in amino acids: CASRLTAYNEQFF. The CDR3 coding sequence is TGTGCCAGCAGATTGACAGCCTACAATGAGCAGTTCTTC.

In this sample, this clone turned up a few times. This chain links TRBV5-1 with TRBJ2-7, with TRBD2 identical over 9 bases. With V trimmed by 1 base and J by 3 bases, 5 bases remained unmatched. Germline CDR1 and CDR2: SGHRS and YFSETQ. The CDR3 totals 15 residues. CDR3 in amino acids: CASSLSSGTYYEQYF. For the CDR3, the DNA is TGCGCCAGCAGCTTGTCTAGCGGGACATACTACGAGCAGTACTTC.

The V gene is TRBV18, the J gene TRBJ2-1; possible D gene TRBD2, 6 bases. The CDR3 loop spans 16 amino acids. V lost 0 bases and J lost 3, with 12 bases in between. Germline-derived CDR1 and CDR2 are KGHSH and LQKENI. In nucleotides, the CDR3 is TGTGCCAGCTCACCACCCGCGGGGCGATACTACAATGAGCAGTTCTTC. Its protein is CASSPPAGRYYNEQFF.

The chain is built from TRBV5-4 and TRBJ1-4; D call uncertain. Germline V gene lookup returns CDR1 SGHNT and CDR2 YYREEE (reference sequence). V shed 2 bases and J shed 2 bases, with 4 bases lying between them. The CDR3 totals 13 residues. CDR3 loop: CASSFATNEKLFF. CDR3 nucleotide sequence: TGTGCCAGCAGCTTTGCGACTAATGAAAAACTGTTTTTT.

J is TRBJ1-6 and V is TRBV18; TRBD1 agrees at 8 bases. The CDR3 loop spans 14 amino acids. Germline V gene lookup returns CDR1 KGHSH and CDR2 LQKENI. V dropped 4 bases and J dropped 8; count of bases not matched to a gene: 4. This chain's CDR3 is CASSRGQGDSPLHF. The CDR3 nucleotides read TGTGCCAGCTCACGAGGACAGGGAGATTCACCCCTCCACTTT.

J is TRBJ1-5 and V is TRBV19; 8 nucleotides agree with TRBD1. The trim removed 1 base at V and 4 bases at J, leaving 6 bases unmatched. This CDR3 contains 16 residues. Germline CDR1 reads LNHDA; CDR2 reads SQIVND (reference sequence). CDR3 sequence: CASSIGFDRGNQPQHF. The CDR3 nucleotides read TGTGCCAGTAGTATAGGTTTCGACAGGGGAAATCAGCCCCAGCATTTT.

CDR3 bases: TGTGCCAGCAAAGACGGAGATTACAATTCACCCCTCCACTTT. As protein: CASKDGDYNSPLHF. V gene TRBV9 combines with J gene TRBJ1-6, with unresolved D. CDR1 and CDR2 from the germline V gene are SGDLS and YYNGEE. The CDR3 runs 14 residues. V shed 6 bases and J shed 7 bases, with 14 bases lying between them.

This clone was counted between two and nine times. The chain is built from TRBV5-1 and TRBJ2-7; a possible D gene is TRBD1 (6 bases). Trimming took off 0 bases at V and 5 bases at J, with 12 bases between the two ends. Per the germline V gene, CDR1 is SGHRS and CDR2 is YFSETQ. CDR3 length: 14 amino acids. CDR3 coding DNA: TGCGCCAGCAGCTTGGAGGGGACAATCGACGAGCAGTACTTC. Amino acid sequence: CASSLEGTIDEQYF.

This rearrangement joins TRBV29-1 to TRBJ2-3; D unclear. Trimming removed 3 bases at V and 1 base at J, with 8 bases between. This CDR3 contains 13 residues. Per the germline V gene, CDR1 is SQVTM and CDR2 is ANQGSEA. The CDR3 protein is CSVEEWGTDTQYF. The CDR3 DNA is TGCAGCGTTGAGGAGTGGGGCACAGATACGCAGTATTTT.

CDR3 nucleotides: TGTGCCAGTAGTGTGCGTGAAAAACTGTTTTTT. Amino acids: CASSVREKLFF. The chain is built from TRBV19 and TRBJ1-4; D unclear. The CDR3 length is 11 residues. Germline loops: CDR1 LNHDA, CDR2 SQIVND (reference sequence). V was clipped by 5 bases and J by 7 bases, with 5 bases between them.

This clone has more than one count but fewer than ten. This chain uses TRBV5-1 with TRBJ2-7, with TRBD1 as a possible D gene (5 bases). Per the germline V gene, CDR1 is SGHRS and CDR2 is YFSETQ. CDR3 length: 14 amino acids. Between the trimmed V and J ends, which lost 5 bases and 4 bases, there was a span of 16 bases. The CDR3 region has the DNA TGCGCCAGCAGACCAACAGGCTTAGGATACGAGCAGTACTTC. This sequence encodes CASRPTGLGYEQYF.

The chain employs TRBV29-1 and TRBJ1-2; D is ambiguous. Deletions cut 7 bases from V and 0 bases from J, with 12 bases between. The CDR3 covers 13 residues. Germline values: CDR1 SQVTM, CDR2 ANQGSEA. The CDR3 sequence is CSGQADPNYGYTF. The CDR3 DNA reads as TGCAGCGGGCAGGCAGACCCTAACTATGGCTACACCTTC.

The CDR3 reads CASSFLAGVPGELFF. The CDR3 coding sequence is TGTGCCAGCAGCTTCCTAGCGGGGGTACCCGGGGAGCTGTTTTTT. The rearrangement links TRBV5-6 to TRBJ2-2; 10 nucleotides line up with TRBD2. Germline-derived CDR1 and CDR2 are SGHDT and YYEEEE. Trimming removed 2 bases from V and 6 bases from J; junction bases left unmatched: 4. The CDR3 consists of 15 residues.

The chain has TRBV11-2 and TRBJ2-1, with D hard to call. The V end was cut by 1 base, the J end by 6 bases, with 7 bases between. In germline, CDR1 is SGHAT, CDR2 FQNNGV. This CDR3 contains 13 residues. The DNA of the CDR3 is TGTGCCAGCAGCTTAGCCAGATTCAATGAGCAGTTCTTC. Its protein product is CASSLARFNEQFF.

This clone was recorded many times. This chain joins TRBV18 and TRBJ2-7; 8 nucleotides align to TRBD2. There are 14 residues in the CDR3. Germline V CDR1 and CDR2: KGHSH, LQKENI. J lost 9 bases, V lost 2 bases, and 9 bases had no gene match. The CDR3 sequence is CASSPSLGGAMQYF. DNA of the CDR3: TGTGCCAGCTCACCAAGTCTCGGGGGGGCAATGCAGTACTTC.